In this sample, the clone carrying this T cell receptor (beta chain) turned up many times. The CDR3 is made up of 13 amino acids. V was clipped by 6 bases and J by 10 bases; unmatched bases: 9. The sample is drawn from a study of T cells after yellow fever vaccination. MiXCR, run by TCRdb on the 5' RACE reads, gives a single entry per CDR3 protein. The repertoire holds 250,000 to 400,000 distinct CDR3 sequences, with around 4.5% as singletons. The sequencing here drew on PBMCs, taken 15 days after the yellow fever booster vaccination. This chain joins TRBV12-3 or TRBV12-4 and TRBJ2-1; the match to TRBD2 covers 7 bases. The sequence was collected from a man between 18 and 35 years old who received the YFV17D yellow fever vaccine. CDR3 nucleotide sequence: TGTGCCAGCAGCCCCCAACTAGCGCAGGAGCAGTTCTTC. As protein: CASSPQLAQEQFF.